The clone carrying this T cell receptor beta chain was seen only once. Antigen: not known. These data are taken from a study of breast tumors, draining lymph nodes, adjacent tissues. Study-level points and caveats: Tumor repertoires ranked between lymph nodes and nontumor tissue in diversity, with V and J gene preferences.

Axillary draining lymph nodes of breast cancer patients supplied the node samples. TCRdb reprocessed the multiplex PCR reads with MiXCR, giving one entry per CDR3 protein. This table has under 150,000 distinct CDR3 sequences, 21% appearing once. V lost 8 bases and J lost 0, with 17 bases in between. Germline lookup yields CDR1 MNHEY and CDR2 SMNVEV (reference sequence). The CDR3 has 16 residues. The sequence derives from a female donor with breast cancer. Some clones in this sample may be carry-over from other donors' samples. The specimen sequenced was axillary lymph node tissue. The chain carries TRBV27 and TRBJ2-1; no definite D call. CDR3 region: CASEVAAGRSYNEQFF. In DNA form, the CDR3 reads TGTGCCAGCGAGGTCGCGGCAGGTCGCTCCTACAATGAGCAGTTCTTC.